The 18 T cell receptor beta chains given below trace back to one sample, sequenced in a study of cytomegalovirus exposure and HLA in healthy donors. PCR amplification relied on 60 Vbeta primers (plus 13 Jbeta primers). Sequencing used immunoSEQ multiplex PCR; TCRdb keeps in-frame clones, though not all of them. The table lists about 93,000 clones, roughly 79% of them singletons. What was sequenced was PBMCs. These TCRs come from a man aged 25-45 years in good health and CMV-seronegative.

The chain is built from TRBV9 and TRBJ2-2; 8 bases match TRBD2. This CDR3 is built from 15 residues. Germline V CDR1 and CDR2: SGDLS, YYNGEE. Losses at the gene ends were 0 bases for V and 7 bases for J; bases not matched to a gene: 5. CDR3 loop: CASSVAGGPSGELFF. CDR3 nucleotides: TGTGCCAGCAGCGTAGCGGGGGGGCCTAGCGGGGAGCTGTTTTTT.

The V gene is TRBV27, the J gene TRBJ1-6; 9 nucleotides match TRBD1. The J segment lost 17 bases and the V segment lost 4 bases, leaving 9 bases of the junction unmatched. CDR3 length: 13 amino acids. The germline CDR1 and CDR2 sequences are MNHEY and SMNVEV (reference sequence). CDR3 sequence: CASSSTGGRVFHF. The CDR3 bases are TGTGCCAGCAGTTCTACAGGGGGCAGAGTCTTCCACTTT.

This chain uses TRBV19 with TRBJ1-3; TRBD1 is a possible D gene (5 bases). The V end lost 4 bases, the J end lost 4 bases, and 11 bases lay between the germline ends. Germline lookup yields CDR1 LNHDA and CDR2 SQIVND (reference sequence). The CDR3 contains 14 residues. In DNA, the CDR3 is TGTGCCAGTAGTACCAGGGTTATCGGAAACACCATATATTTT. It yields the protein CASSTRVIGNTIYF.

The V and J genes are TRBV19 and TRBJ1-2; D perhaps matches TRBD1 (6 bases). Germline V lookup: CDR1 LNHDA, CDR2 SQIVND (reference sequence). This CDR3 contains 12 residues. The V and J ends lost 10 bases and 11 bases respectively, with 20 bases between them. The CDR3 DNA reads TGTGCCACGAGGGTAGGGGACACTGTTTACACCTTC. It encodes CATRVGDTVYTF.

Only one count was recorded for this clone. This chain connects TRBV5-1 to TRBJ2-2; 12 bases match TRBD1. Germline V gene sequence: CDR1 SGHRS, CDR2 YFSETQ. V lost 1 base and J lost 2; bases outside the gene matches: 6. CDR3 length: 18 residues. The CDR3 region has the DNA TGCGCCAGCAGCTTGCGGGGACAGGGGGCCCTTAACACCGGGGAGCTGTTTTTT. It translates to CASSLRGQGALNTGELFF.

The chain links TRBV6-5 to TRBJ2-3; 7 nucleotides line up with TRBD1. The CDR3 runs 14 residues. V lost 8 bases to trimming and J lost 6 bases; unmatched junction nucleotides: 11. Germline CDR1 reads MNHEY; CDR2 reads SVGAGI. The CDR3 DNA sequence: TGTGCCAGCCAATACAGGGGATTGTTGGATACGCAGTATTTT. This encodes CASQYRGLLDTQYF.

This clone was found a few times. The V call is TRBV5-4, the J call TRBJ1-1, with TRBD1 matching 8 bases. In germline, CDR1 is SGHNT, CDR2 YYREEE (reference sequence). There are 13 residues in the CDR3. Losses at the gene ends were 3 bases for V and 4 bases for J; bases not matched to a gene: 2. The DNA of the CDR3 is TGTGCCAGCAGCTCCAGGGGGCCCACTGAAGCTTTCTTT. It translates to CASSSRGPTEAFF.

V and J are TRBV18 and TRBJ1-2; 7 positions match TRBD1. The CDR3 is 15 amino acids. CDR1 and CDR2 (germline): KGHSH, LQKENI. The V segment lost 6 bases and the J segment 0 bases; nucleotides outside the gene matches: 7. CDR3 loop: CASSLPGTANYGYTF. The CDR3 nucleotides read TGTGCCAGCTCCCTTCCCGGGACAGCTAACTATGGCTACACCTTC.

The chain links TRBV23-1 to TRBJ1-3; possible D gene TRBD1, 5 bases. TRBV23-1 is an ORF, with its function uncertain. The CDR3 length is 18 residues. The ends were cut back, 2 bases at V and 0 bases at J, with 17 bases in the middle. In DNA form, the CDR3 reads TGCGCCAGCAGTCAAGTGCGGGACGCGAGTTACTCTGGAAACACCATATATTTT. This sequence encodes CASSQVRDASYSGNTIYF.

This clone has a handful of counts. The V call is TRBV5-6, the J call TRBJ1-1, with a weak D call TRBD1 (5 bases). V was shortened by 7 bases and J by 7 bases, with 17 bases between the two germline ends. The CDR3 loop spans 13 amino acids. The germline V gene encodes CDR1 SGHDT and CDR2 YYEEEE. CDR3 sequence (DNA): TGTGCCAGCGCTTTCAGGGTTTACGGTGAAGCTTTCTTT. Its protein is CASAFRVYGEAFF. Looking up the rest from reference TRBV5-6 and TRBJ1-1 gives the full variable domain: DAGVTQSPTHLIKTRGQQVTLRCSPKSGHDTVSWYQQALGQGPQFIFQYYEEEERQRGNFPDRFSGHQFPNYSSELNVNALLLGDSALYLCASAFRVYGEAFFGQGTRLTVV.

The CDR3 nucleotides read TGTGCCAGTAAACCGGGACTGTATAGCAATCAGCCCCAGCATTTT. It encodes CASKPGLYSNQPQHF. The rearrangement joins TRBV19 to TRBJ1-5; D is perhaps TRBD1 (5 bases). This CDR3 is built from 15 residues. Germline V gives CDR1 LNHDA, CDR2 SQIVND (reference sequence). V was clipped by 7 bases and J by 0 bases, with 13 bases between them.

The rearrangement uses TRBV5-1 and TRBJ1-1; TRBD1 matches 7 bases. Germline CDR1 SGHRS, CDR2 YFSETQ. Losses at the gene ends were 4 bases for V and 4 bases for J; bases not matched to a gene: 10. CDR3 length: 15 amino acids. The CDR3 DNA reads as TGCGCCAGCAGCCCTACAGGGGTTGTTGGCACTGAAGCTTTCTTT. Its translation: CASSPTGVVGTEAFF. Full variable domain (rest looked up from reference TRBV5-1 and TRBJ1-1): KAGVTQTPRYLIKTRGQQVTLSCSPISGHRSVSWYQQTPGQGLQFLFEYFSETQRNKGNFPGRFSGRQFSNSRSEMNVSTLELGDSALYLCASSPTGVVGTEAFFGQGTRLTVV.

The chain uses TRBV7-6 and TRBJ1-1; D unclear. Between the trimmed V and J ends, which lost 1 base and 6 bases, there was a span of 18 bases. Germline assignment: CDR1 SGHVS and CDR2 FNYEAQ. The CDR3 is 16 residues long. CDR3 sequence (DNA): TGTGCCAGCAGCTTAGTATCTACGGGTACTTACGCTGAAGCTTTCTTT. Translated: CASSLVSTGTYAEAFF.

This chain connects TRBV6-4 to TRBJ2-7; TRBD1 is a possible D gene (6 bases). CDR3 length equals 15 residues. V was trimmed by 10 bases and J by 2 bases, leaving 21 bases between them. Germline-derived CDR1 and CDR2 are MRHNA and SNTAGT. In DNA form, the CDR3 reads TGTGCCAACCCCTATCGGAGACAGGCTACCTACGAGCAGTACTTC. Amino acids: CANPYRRQATYEQYF.

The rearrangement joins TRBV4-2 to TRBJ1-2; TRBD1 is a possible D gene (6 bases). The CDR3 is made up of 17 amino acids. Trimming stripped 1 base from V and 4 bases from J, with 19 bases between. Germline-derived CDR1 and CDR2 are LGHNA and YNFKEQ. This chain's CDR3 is CASSQGPLGASTYGYTF. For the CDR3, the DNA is TGTGCCAGCAGCCAAGGCCCATTGGGGGCTTCGACCTATGGCTACACCTTC.

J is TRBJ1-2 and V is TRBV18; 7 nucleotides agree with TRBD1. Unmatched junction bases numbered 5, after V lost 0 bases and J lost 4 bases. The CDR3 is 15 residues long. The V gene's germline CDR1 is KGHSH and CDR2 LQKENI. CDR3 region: CASSPPSGTAYGYTF. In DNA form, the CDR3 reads TGTGCCAGCTCACCACCGAGTGGGACAGCCTATGGCTACACCTTC.

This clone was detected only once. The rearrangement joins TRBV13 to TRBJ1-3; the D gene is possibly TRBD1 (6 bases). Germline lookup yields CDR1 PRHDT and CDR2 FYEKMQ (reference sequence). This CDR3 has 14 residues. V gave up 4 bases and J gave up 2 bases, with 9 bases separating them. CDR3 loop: CASSSGQTGNTIYF. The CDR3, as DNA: TGTGCCAGCAGCTCAGGACAGACTGGAAACACCATATATTTT.

CDR3 DNA: TGTGCCAGCAGCTTGCGTTTGGGAGGGACTAATGAAAAACTGTTTTTT. Its translation is CASSLRLGGTNEKLFF. V is TRBV5-5 and J is TRBJ1-4; D unresolved. V was cut by 1 base and J by 2 bases, with 12 bases left in between. The CDR3 loop spans 16 amino acids. Germline V gene lookup returns CDR1 SGHKS and CDR2 YYEKEE (reference sequence).